The rows below give T cell receptor beta chains drawn from one sample of a study of blood T cells in healthy people across ages. From the 5' RACE reads, TCRdb called clonotypes with MiXCR, one entry per CDR3 protein. The data show 920,000 or so distinct CDR3 sequences, 40% to 45% seen once. Sequenced: blood. The receptors shown here come from a woman aged 60-70 years in good health. Each CDR3 is given with its conserved first and last residue. A D gene is named only where the DNA matches it firmly. Size is omitted from some rows. Given values are once, few, many or a class for expanded clones.

clone_size	d_call	v_call	j_call	cdr3_nt	cdr3_aa
few	NA	TRBV7-2	TRBJ1-5	TGTGCCAGCAGCCCGCGGCATTTAAGCAATCAGCCCCAGCATTTT	CASSPRHLSNQPQHF
NA	TRBD1	TRBV6-2/TRBV6-3	TRBJ2-7	TGTGCCAGCAGCGACACCTGGACAGGGAGCTACGAGCAGTACTTC	CASSDTWTGSYEQYF
NA	NA	TRBV14	TRBJ1-5	TGTGCCAGCAGCCAAGGGGGGTGGGATCAGCCCCAGCATTTT	CASSQGGWDQPQHF
few	NA	TRBV27	TRBJ2-1	TGTGCCAGCAGTTTAGACGGCGCCTCCTACAATGAGCAGTTCTTC	CASSLDGASYNEQFF
NA	NA	TRBV2	TRBJ2-3	TGTGCCAGCCACGGGACGTCCACAGATACGCAGTATTTT	CASHGTSTDTQYF
NA	NA	TRBV20-1	TRBJ2-3	TGCAGTGCGGCACCAGATACGCGGTATTTT	CSAAPDTRYF
NA	NA	TRBV9	TRBJ2-1	TGTGCCAGCAGCGCCGACGGCCATGAGCAGTTCTTC	CASSADGHEQFF
NA	NA	TRBV14	TRBJ1-2	TGTGCCAGCAGCCAACCGTTGTCTTCGTCCGGCTACACCTTC	CASSQPLSSSGYTF
few	NA	TRBV4-2	TRBJ2-7	TGTGCCAGCAGCCAAGAAGTACTCTACGAGCAGTACTTC	CASSQEVLYEQYF
many	NA	TRBV4-2	TRBJ2-1	TGTGCCAGCAGCCAAGTTACTATTGATAATGAGCAGTTCTTC	CASSQVTIDNEQFF
NA	NA	TRBV12-3/TRBV12-4	TRBJ1-6	TGTGCCAGCAGTCTGGCGGGGGGAAGTAATTCACCCCTCCACTTT	CASSLAGGSNSPLHF
few	TRBD2	TRBV29-1	TRBJ2-5	TGCAGCGTTGTGAGGCTAGCGGGTTTTGAGACCCAGTACTTC	CSVVRLAGFETQYF
NA	TRBD2	TRBV20-1	TRBJ2-1	TGCAGTGCTGAACGGCCAGGACTAGCGGGAATCACAGATACGCAGTTCTTC	CSAERPGLAGITDTQFF
few	NA	TRBV28	TRBJ2-7	TGTGCCAGCAGTTTAATGGACAGTAGAATCTCCTACGAGCAGTACTTC	CASSLMDSRISYEQYF
NA	NA	TRBV29-1	TRBJ2-7	TGCAGCGGTATGGAGGTCCACGAGCAGTACTTC	CSGMEVHEQYF
few	NA	TRBV24-1	TRBJ2-5	TGTGCCACCAGTGATCGGACCGGAGGGGAGACCCAGTACTTC	CATSDRTGGETQYF
NA	TRBD2	TRBV28	TRBJ2-5	TGTGCCAGCAGTTTCGGGGTGGAGTTAGCGGGAGAGGGTGAGCAGTACTTC	CASSFGVELAGEGEQYF
NA	TRBD2	TRBV7-6	TRBJ2-5	TGTGCCAGCAGCTTACGACTTGCTAGCGGGAGATCAGAAGAGACCCAGTACTTC	CASSLRLASGRSEETQYF
NA	TRBD2	TRBV7-2	TRBJ2-5	TGTGCCAGCAGCTTAGCCCGGACTAGGCAAGAGACCCAGTACTTC	CASSLARTRQETQYF
NA	NA	TRBV28	TRBJ2-5	TGTGCCAGCAGTCCACGACAGTTGTACCAAGAGACCCAGTACTTC	CASSPRQLYQETQYF
few	NA	TRBV6-2/TRBV6-3	TRBJ1-1	TGTGCCAGCAATGTCCTGAACACTGAAGCTTTCTTT	CASNVLNTEAFF
NA	NA	TRBV21-1	TRBJ1-2	TGTGTCAGCAGCAAAGATCGACCCGGCTGGTATGGCTACACCTTC	CVSSKDRPGWYGYTF
NA	NA	TRBV7-2	TRBJ2-1	TGTGCCAGCAGCTTAGGGCACTACAACAAGGAGCAGTTCTTC	CASSLGHYNKEQFF
NA	NA	TRBV6-6	TRBJ1-6	TGTGCCAGCAGTGATAAAGGGTTTAATTCACCCCTCCACTTT	CASSDKGFNSPLHF
NA	TRBD1	TRBV6-1	TRBJ2-1	TGTGCCAGCAGTGGCTTCGGGCAGGGGGCCTTTTACAATGAGCAGTTCTTC	CASSGFGQGAFYNEQFF
NA	TRBD1	TRBV12-3/TRBV12-4	TRBJ2-7	TGTGCCAGCAGTTGGGACAGGGGATGGGGCTACGAGCAGTACTTC	CASSWDRGWGYEQYF
NA	TRBD1	TRBV6-5	TRBJ2-5	TGTGCCAGCAGTTACGGGGGTTGGACCCACAGGGGCCTAGAGACCCAGTACTTC	CASSYGGWTHRGLETQYF
NA	NA	TRBV20-1	TRBJ1-1	TGCAGTGCTAGATCCCCAGTGAACACTGAAGCTTTCTTT	CSARSPVNTEAFF
few	NA	TRBV28	TRBJ2-3	TGTGCCAGCACTAAAGACAGCACAGATACGCAGTATTTT	CASTKDSTDTQYF
NA	TRBD2	TRBV7-7	TRBJ2-5	TGTGCCAGCAGCTTGCGTCGACCTAGCGGCCTGGAAGAGACCCAGTACTTC	CASSLRRPSGLEETQYF
NA	NA	TRBV27	TRBJ2-5	TGTGCCAGCAGTTTGTTGGTGTCAGGGAGTACGGAGACCCAGTACTTC	CASSLLVSGSTETQYF
NA	TRBD1	TRBV10-3	TRBJ2-1	TGTGCCATCAGTAAGTTCGACAGGGGGCGAAAAAATGAGCAGTTCTTC	CAISKFDRGRKNEQFF
few	TRBD2	TRBV6-1	TRBJ2-3	TGTGCCAGCTTAGCGGGAGGGCCCTCTGCGCAGTATTTT	CASLAGGPSAQYF
few	NA	TRBV20-1	TRBJ2-7	TGCAGTGCTAGAGGTGCTGGGCAGGATTACGAGCAGTACTTC	CSARGAGQDYEQYF
NA	NA	TRBV2	TRBJ2-5	TGTGCCAGCAGTGAAGGAGGGGAAGTTTGGAAGACCCAGTACTTC	CASSEGGEVWKTQYF
NA	TRBD2	TRBV27	TRBJ2-1	TGTGCCAGCAGTCGAAGGACTAGCGGGACTTACAATGAGCAGTTCTTC	CASSRRTSGTYNEQFF
NA	NA	TRBV5-1	TRBJ2-5	TGCGCCAGCAGCTTGTCACTAGCCAACCAAGAGACCCAGTACTTC	CASSLSLANQETQYF
NA	TRBD1	TRBV5-1	TRBJ2-2	TGCGCCAGCTCCGGACAGGGGTGGCCCGGGGAGCTGTTTTTT	CASSGQGWPGELFF
NA	NA	TRBV6-1	TRBJ2-7	TGTGCCAGCAAAAAGCGGCTTAGCTCCTACAATGAGCAGTACTTC	CASKKRLSSYNEQYF
NA	TRBD1	TRBV6-6	TRBJ1-2	TGTGCCAGCATCCGGGACAGGGGCTATGGCTACACCTTC	CASIRDRGYGYTF
NA	NA	TRBV21-1	TRBJ2-5	TGTGCCAGCAGCAAAGAACTTGGACACCGCAGAACAGAAGAGACCCAGTACTTC	CASSKELGHRRTEETQYF
NA	NA	TRBV6-1	TRBJ2-3	TGTGCCCTGAGACAGAACACAGATACGCAGTATTTT	CALRQNTDTQYF